The present TCR beta chain was sequenced within a study of human T cells and chemical hapten exposure. Study-wide context: Scalp application of diphenylcyclopropenone was performed weekly in patients across the entire roughly 25-week study. Notes on the study in general: TCRs at a frequency above 1 in 1000 stayed unchanged with DPC sensitization. Against controls, expanded TCRs gave rise to significantly more large CDR3 similarity clusters.

Authors' analysis steps: A per-sample median of about 96,000 TCRs was observed, with a range of roughly 20,000 to 750,000. TCRdb reprocessed the RACE reads via MiXCR and lists one record per CDR3 protein. These V and J calls derive from TCRdb rather than the authors' analysis. The sample includes about 380,000 distinct CDR3 sequences, about 4.4% seen only once; the top ten take around 2.3%. Comment on this clonotype: Its antigen is not identified.

Time point of the sample: patch test 1, 2 weeks after DPC sensitization. Treatment noted: therapeutic diphenylcyclopropenone sensitization with weekly scalp DPC. This CDR3 contains 17 residues. Unmatched junction bases numbered 10, after V lost 0 bases and J lost 6 bases. Germline values: CDR1 PRHDT, CDR2 FYEKMQ (reference sequence). The clonotype comes from a woman in her forties or fifties with alopecia areata. Some clones in this sample may be carry-over from other donors' samples. V usage is TRBV13 and J usage is TRBJ2-3, with 9 bases aligning to TRBD2. The specimen was whole blood, collected in connection with sensitization to the hapten diphenylcyclopropenone (DPC). This CDR3 is CASSLGPGLAFVDTQYF. The CDR3, as DNA: TGTGCCAGCAGCTTAGGCCCGGGACTAGCCTTTGTGGATACGCAGTATTTT.